These 19 T cell receptor beta chains were sequenced from one sample in a study of shared clonotypes between healthy human individuals. The protocol was immunoSEQ multiplex PCR, while the TCRdb copy is restricted to in-frame clones and leaves out a portion. The table records roughly 2,300,000 clones, less than 95% of them present only once. Sequenced: naive CD4+ T cells from PBMCs. Subset specified: CD45RA+ positively selected. Source of these receptors: a man aged 18-30 years in good health. Some clones in this sample may be carry-over from other donors' samples.

This clone occurred once. The J gene is TRBJ1-1, the V gene TRBV5-1; D remains ambiguous. CDR1 and CDR2 from the germline V gene are SGHRS and YFSETQ. The germline V and J ends were trimmed by 1 base and 1 base, with 17 bases remaining between them. The CDR3 runs 17 residues. The CDR3 DNA reads TGCGCCAGCAGCTTGCCCCGGGGTGGTACTGGGAACACTGAAGCTTTCTTT. Encoded protein: CASSLPRGGTGNTEAFF.

The CDR3 nucleotides are TGTGCCAGCAGTTACCACCGGGACAGCGGCTTCACAGATACGCAGTATTTT. It specifies CASSYHRDSGFTDTQYF. The V and J genes are TRBV25-1 and TRBJ2-3; 7 bases match TRBD1. Looked up from germline, CDR1 is MGHDK and CDR2 is SYGVNS. With V trimmed by 5 bases and J by 2 bases, 13 bases remained unmatched. The CDR3 is 17 residues long.

The genes are TRBV6-6 and TRBJ2-7; a weak D match, TRBD1 (6 bases). The CDR3 has 14 amino acids. Germline loops: CDR1 MNHNY, CDR2 SVGAGI (reference sequence). The V end was cut by 0 bases, the J end by 6 bases, with 12 bases between. In nucleotides, the CDR3 is TGTGCCAGCAGTTACTCGAGTTTAGGGGGCGAGCAGTACTTC. Translated, it gives CASSYSSLGGEQYF.

V usage is TRBV7-9 and J usage is TRBJ1-5, with 7 bases fitting TRBD1. J lost 0 bases, V lost 1 base, and 3 bases had no gene match. This CDR3 contains 16 residues. The V gene's germline CDR1 is SEHNR and CDR2 FQNEAQ (reference sequence). The CDR3 spells CASSLGGTDSNQPQHF. CDR3 sequence (DNA): TGTGCCAGCAGCTTAGGGGGGACAGATAGCAATCAGCCCCAGCATTTT.

This chain uses TRBV7-2 with TRBJ2-3; 7 bases are shared with TRBD2. CDR3 length equals 17 residues. CDR1 is SGHTA and CDR2 is FQGNSA in the germline V gene. Germline trimming cut 2 bases from V and 1 base from J; bases unmatched to any gene: 9. CDR3 bases: TGTGCCAGCAGCTTAAGGTGGCTGCGGGAGCGCACAGATACGCAGTATTTT. The encoded protein is CASSLRWLRERTDTQYF.

The V call is TRBV15, the J call TRBJ2-7; D uncertain. Looked up from germline, CDR1 is LNHNV and CDR2 is YYDKDF (reference sequence). CDR3 length: 14 amino acids. The V gene lost 2 bases and the J gene lost 0 bases, with 8 bases spanning the gap. The CDR3 DNA sequence: TGTGCCACCAGCAGACGCGACGCCTCCTACGAGCAGTACTTC. As protein: CATSRRDASYEQYF.

V usage is TRBV2 and J usage is TRBJ2-3; D is perhaps TRBD2 (5 bases). This CDR3 is built from 16 residues. Trimming removed 2 bases at V and 2 bases at J, with 14 bases between. CDR1 is SNHLY and CDR2 is FYNNEI in the germline V gene. Written as DNA, the CDR3 is TGTGCCAGCAGTGAATATGGCCTAGGACTCACAGATACGCAGTATTTT. It yields the protein CASSEYGLGLTDTQYF. Looking up the rest from reference TRBV2 and TRBJ2-3 gives the full variable domain: EPEVTQTPSHQVTQMGQEVILRCVPISNHLYFYWYRQILGQKVEFLVSFYNNEISEKSEIFDDQFSVERPDGSNFTLKIRSTKLEDSAMYFCASSEYGLGLTDTQYFGPGTRLTVL.

The chain couples TRBV9 to TRBJ2-2, with TRBD1 matching over 8 bases. V was clipped by 4 bases and J by 2 bases; unmatched bases: 10. The germline V gene encodes CDR1 SGDLS and CDR2 YYNGEE. This CDR3 contains 17 residues. The CDR3 region is CASSTGRTGRNTGELFF. Here the CDR3 DNA reads TGTGCCAGCAGCACTGGGAGGACAGGGAGAAACACCGGGGAGCTGTTTTTT.

This clone was counted a few times. The rearrangement joins TRBV29-1 to TRBJ1-1; possible D gene TRBD1, 5 bases. V gave up 6 bases and J gave up 4 bases, with 15 bases separating them. This CDR3 comprises 13 residues. Germline CDR1 reads SQVTM; CDR2 reads ANQGSEA. The CDR3 region is CSVAGGDGTEAFF. As DNA, the CDR3 is TGCAGCGTCGCCGGGGGGGACGGCACTGAAGCTTTCTTT. The entire variable domain, with the rest obtained from reference TRBV29-1 and TRBJ1-1, is as follows: SAVISQKPSRDICQRGTSLTIQCQVDSQVTMMFWYRQQPGQSLTLIATANQGSEATYESGFVIDKFPISRPNLTFSTLTVSNMSPEDSSIYLCSVAGGDGTEAFFGQGTRLTVV.

CDR3 DNA sequence: TGCGCCAGCAGCTTTCGCCTAGCGGGGGAACAAGAGACCCAGTACTTC. It is translated as CASSFRLAGEQETQYF. This chain uses TRBV5-1 with TRBJ2-5; the match to TRBD2 covers 10 bases. Trimming at V came to 2 bases and at J to 2 bases, leaving 6 bases not matched to a gene. The CDR3 sequence is 16 residues long. Germline CDR1 reads SGHRS; CDR2 reads YFSETQ.

CDR3 in DNA: TGTGCCAGCAGTTTACTCCCTTTTACCTCTGGGGCCAACGTCCTGACTTTC. Translated: CASSLLPFTSGANVLTF. This chain links TRBV28 with TRBJ2-6, with D unresolved. The CDR3 is 17 residues long. CDR1 and CDR2 from the germline V gene are MDHEN and SYDVKM. V was cut by 2 bases and J by 0 bases, with 11 bases left in between. Full variable domain (rest looked up from reference TRBV28 and TRBJ2-6): DVKVTQSSRYLVKRTGEKVFLECVQDMDHENMFWYRQDPGLGLRLIYFSYDVKMKEKGDIPEGYSVSREKKERFSLILESASTNQTSMYLCASSLLPFTSGANVLTFGAGSRLTVL.

This clone has more than one count but fewer than ten. The V gene is TRBV19, the J gene TRBJ1-5, with unresolved D. In germline, CDR1 is LNHDA, CDR2 SQIVND (reference sequence). CDR3 length: 15 amino acids. The ends were cut back, 2 bases at V and 6 bases at J, with 14 bases in the middle. CDR3 amino acids: CASSIMSTGPQPQHF. CDR3 DNA sequence: TGTGCCAGTAGTATAATGTCAACGGGCCCTCAGCCCCAGCATTTT.

This chain joins TRBV2 and TRBJ2-5; 9 nucleotides align to TRBD2. CDR3 length: 14 residues. Germline V gene lookup returns CDR1 SNHLY and CDR2 FYNNEI. Germline trimming cut 5 bases from V and 4 bases from J; bases unmatched to any gene: 5. This CDR3 is CASSPVLAGETQYF. The CDR3 coding sequence is TGTGCCAGCAGTCCCGTACTAGCGGGAGAGACCCAGTACTTC. The whole variable domain, remainder taken from reference TRBV2 and TRBJ2-5, is EPEVTQTPSHQVTQMGQEVILRCVPISNHLYFYWYRQILGQKVEFLVSFYNNEISEKSEIFDDQFSVERPDGSNFTLKIRSTKLEDSAMYFCASSPVLAGETQYFGPGTRLLVL.

As regards this clone: Additional DNA sequences in this sample encode the identical CDR3. The CDR3 is CASSLVGGNQPQHF. CDR3 nucleotide sequence: TGTGCCAGCAGCTTGGTCGGGGGGAATCAGCCCCAGCATTTT. J is TRBJ1-5 and V is TRBV5-8; D may be TRBD1 (5 bases). Germline V gives CDR1 SGHTS, CDR2 YDEGEE. The CDR3 loop spans 14 amino acids. The V gene lost 0 bases and the J gene lost 4 bases, with 8 bases spanning the gap.

The gene calls are TRBV29-1 and TRBJ1-3; possible D gene TRBD1, 5 bases. V gave up 3 bases and J gave up 0 bases, with 12 bases separating them. This CDR3 has 15 amino acids. Germline V gene lookup returns CDR1 SQVTM and CDR2 ANQGSEA. The CDR3 is CSVEGPRSSGNTIYF. The CDR3 DNA is TGCAGCGTTGAGGGACCGCGGAGCTCTGGAAACACCATATATTTT.

This clone was seen just once. This sample includes further DNA sequences coding for the same CDR3. This chain links TRBV11-2 with TRBJ2-3, with a weak D call TRBD2 (5 bases). CDR3 size: 13 residues. Germline CDR1 and CDR2: SGHAT and FQNNGV. With 6 bases removed from V and 0 bases from J, the gap between germline ends came to 7 bases. The CDR3: CASRRTSTDTQYF. The CDR3 DNA reads as TGTGCCAGCAGACGGACTAGCACAGATACGCAGTATTTT.

CDR3 coding DNA: TGCGCCAGCAGCCAGCGGACTAGCGGGGCCCCCGGGGAGCTGTTTTTT. Translating it yields CASSQRTSGAPGELFF. The gene calls are TRBV4-1 and TRBJ2-2; 12 bases are shared with TRBD2. CDR1 and CDR2 from the germline V gene are MGHRA and YSYEKL. Trimming took 3 bases from V and 6 from J; bases not matched to a gene: 5. The CDR3 totals 16 residues.

The J gene is TRBJ2-7, the V gene TRBV28, with D unresolved. This CDR3 has 16 amino acids. With 3 bases removed from V and 0 bases from J, the gap between germline ends came to 15 bases. Per germline, CDR1 MDHEN and CDR2 SYDVKM. The CDR3 spells CASSLNKGAYSYEQYF. For the CDR3, the DNA is TGTGCCAGCAGTTTGAATAAGGGCGCCTACTCCTACGAGCAGTACTTC.

The rearrangement uses TRBV28 and TRBJ2-2, with 7 bases aligning to TRBD1. CDR1 MDHEN and CDR2 SYDVKM come from the germline V gene. V lost 7 bases to trimming and J lost 14 bases; unmatched junction nucleotides: 7. The CDR3 length is 11 residues. The CDR3 sequence is CASMGQRSLFF. The CDR3 DNA sequence: TGTGCCAGCATGGGACAGCGCTCCCTGTTTTTT.